The rows below give T cell receptor beta chains drawn from one sample of a study of T cell repertoires in cytomegalovirus infection. TCRdb itself ran the reads through MiXCR, one entry per CDR3 protein. The table shows some 150,000 distinct CDR3 sequences, with approximately 5.9% occurring only once. The sample was PBMCs. The receptors shown here come from a human donor in good health (CMV status not recorded). Some clones in this sample may be carry-over from other donors' samples. Both conserved end residues are part of each CDR3. D genes are given only for firm matches. Clone size is shown for a subset of rows, as once, few, many or a class of expanded clone.

clone size	V gene	D gene	J gene	CDR3 protein	CDR3 DNA
.	TRBV12-3/TRBV12-4	.	TRBJ1-6	CASSLTTYNSPLHF	TGTGCCAGCAGTTTGACAACCTATAATTCACCCCTCCACTTT
few	TRBV20-1	TRBD2	TRBJ2-5	CSARGPAGGPVGETQYF	TGCAGTGCTAGAGGCCCAGCGGGGGGACCAGTGGGAGAGACCCAGTACTTC
many	TRBV28	TRBD1	TRBJ1-5	CASSKQGGSGNQPQHF	TGTGCCAGCAGTAAACAGGGGGGAAGTGGCAATCAGCCCCAGCATTTT
many	TRBV20-1	TRBD2	TRBJ2-3	CSASLLAGSTDTQYF	TGCAGTGCTAGCCTACTAGCGGGAAGCACAGATACGCAGTATTTT
many	TRBV7-8	TRBD2	TRBJ2-2	CASSLAQASGGSGELFF	TGTGCCAGCAGCTTAGCGCAGGCTAGCGGGGGGTCCGGGGAGCTGTTTTTT
many	TRBV20-1	.	TRBJ1-2	CSARGVQFSSRAGYTF	TGCAGTGCTAGAGGGGTACAGTTCTCCTCCCGGGCAGGCTACACCTTC
many	TRBV7-3	.	TRBJ1-1	CASSLNGFSTEAFF	TGTGCCAGCAGCTTAAATGGGTTTAGCACTGAAGCTTTCTTT
many	TRBV19	.	TRBJ1-1	CASRPLGMGTEAFF	TGTGCCAGTAGACCCCTGGGAATGGGCACTGAAGCTTTCTTT
few	TRBV29-1	TRBD2	TRBJ2-4	CSVHEPRRGNIQYF	TGCAGCGTTCATGAACCCCGGCGGGGGAACATTCAGTACTTC
many	TRBV20-1	TRBD1	TRBJ2-7	CSAPRTGAGYEQYF	TGCAGTGCTCCGCGGACAGGGGCGGGGTACGAGCAGTACTTC
many	TRBV25-1	.	TRBJ1-1	CASSGAVMGNTEAFF	TGTGCCAGCAGTGGGGCAGTAATGGGGAACACTGAAGCTTTCTTT
many	TRBV5-1	.	TRBJ1-1	CASRGGLGNTEAFF	TGCGCCAGCAGGGGGGGTCTGGGGAACACTGAAGCTTTCTTT
many	TRBV5-4	.	TRBJ2-3	CASSLAHRVNTQYF	TGTGCCAGCAGCTTGGCCCACAGGGTTAATACGCAGTATTTT
few	TRBV12-3/TRBV12-4	TRBD1	TRBJ1-1	CASSMGTGNTEAFF	TGTGCCAGCAGTATGGGGACAGGGAACACTGAAGCTTTCTTT
.	TRBV29-1	TRBD1	TRBJ1-2	CSVVETGGRGYTF	TGCAGCGTGGTCGAGACAGGGGGAAGGGGCTACACCTTC
many	TRBV19	.	TRBJ1-1	CASSLGQPNTEAFF	TGTGCCAGTAGTCTCGGACAGCCGAACACTGAAGCTTTCTTT
.	TRBV7-8	TRBD2	TRBJ2-1	CASSYRPGTSGGPLGNEQFF	TGTGCCAGCAGCTACCGTCCCGGGACTAGCGGGGGTCCTCTAGGGAATGAGCAGTTCTTC
few	TRBV18	.	TRBJ2-5	CASSPGVETQYF	TGTGCCAGCTCACCTGGGGTCGAGACCCAGTACTTC
.	TRBV5-5	TRBD1	TRBJ2-7	CASSTDRDYEQYF	TGTGCCAGCAGCACGGACAGGGACTACGAGCAGTACTTC
many	TRBV7-6	.	TRBJ2-3	CASSSLSTEADTQYF	TGTGCCAGCAGCTCCCTGTCGACAGAGGCAGATACGCAGTATTTT
many	TRBV7-2	.	TRBJ2-7	CASSRGGFSYEQYF	TGTGCCAGCAGCCGCGGCGGGTTCTCCTACGAGCAGTACTTC
.	TRBV19	.	TRBJ1-1	CASSMQGSRNTEAFF	TGTGCCAGTAGTATGCAAGGAAGCAGAAACACTGAAGCTTTCTTT
many	TRBV19	TRBD2	TRBJ2-2	CASSIRALFRGVNTGELFF	TGTGCCAGTAGTATTAGGGCCCTCTTCCGGGGGGTCAACACCGGGGAGCTGTTTTTT
few	TRBV28	TRBD1	TRBJ1-4	CASLGQGTNEKLFF	TGTGCCAGCCTCGGACAGGGGACTAATGAAAAACTGTTTTTT
many	TRBV19	TRBD1	TRBJ2-1	CASSTPGQPFNNEQFF	TGTGCCAGTAGTACGCCGGGACAGCCCTTTAACAATGAGCAGTTCTTC
many	TRBV20-1	TRBD1	TRBJ1-6	CSATGQGWYNSPLHF	TGCAGTGCTACCGGACAGGGGTGGTATAATTCACCCCTCCACTTT
many	TRBV18	.	TRBJ2-1	CASSPEARGGNEQFF	TGTGCCAGCTCACCAGAGGCCCGCGGTGGGAATGAGCAGTTCTTC
many	TRBV7-2	.	TRBJ1-1	CASAQTGNTEAFF	TGTGCCAGCGCCCAAACAGGGAACACTGAAGCTTTCTTT
many	TRBV28	.	TRBJ2-6	CASTSQGLFLSGANVLTF	TGTGCCAGCACCAGTCAGGGACTCTTTCTCTCTGGGGCCAACGTCCTGACTTTC
.	TRBV5-4	.	TRBJ2-5	CASSLRRDRETQYF	TGTGCCAGCAGCTTGCGCCGGGATCGAGAGACCCAGTACTTC
many	TRBV4-2	TRBD2	TRBJ2-7	CASSQASTSDYEQYF	TGTGCCAGCAGCCAAGCGTCGACTAGCGACTACGAGCAGTACTTC
many	TRBV2	.	TRBJ2-5	CASSPRLAQYF	TGTGCCAGCAGTCCCCGACTGGCCCAGTACTTC
many	TRBV7-2	TRBD1	TRBJ1-2	CASSRDRGYGYTF	TGTGCCAGCAGCCGGGACAGGGGCTATGGCTACACCTTC
few	TRBV19	TRBD1	TRBJ1-1	CASSGRQGEREAFF	TGTGCCAGTAGTGGACGACAGGGGGAGCGGGAAGCTTTCTTT
many	TRBV7-8	TRBD1	TRBJ1-4	CASRRTGETNEKLFF	TGTGCCAGCAGACGGACAGGGGAGACTAATGAAAAACTGTTTTTT
few	TRBV19	.	TRBJ2-4	CASSSETRNIQYF	TGTGCCAGTAGTAGTGAGACGCGTAACATTCAGTACTTC
many	TRBV7-2	.	TRBJ1-5	CASSLQGPPQPQHF	TGTGCCAGCAGCTTACAGGGGCCCCCACAGCCCCAGCATTTT
many	TRBV15	.	TRBJ2-5	CATSRVRQYQETQYF	TGTGCCACCAGCAGAGTAAGACAGTACCAAGAGACCCAGTACTTC
many	TRBV7-8	.	TRBJ2-2	CASSRGTTNTGELFF	TGTGCCAGCAGCAGGGGCACAACGAACACCGGGGAGCTGTTTTTT
many	TRBV28	TRBD2	TRBJ2-7	CASSFPGLAGDYEQYF	TGTGCCAGCAGTTTCCCCGGACTAGCGGGGGACTACGAGCAGTACTTC
few	TRBV6-2/TRBV6-3	.	TRBJ1-1	CASSPSSVRSTEAFF	TGTGCCAGCAGTCCCTCCAGCGTTCGGAGCACTGAAGCTTTCTTT
.	TRBV20-1	.	TRBJ2-7	CSARGGQIYEQYF	TGCAGTGCTAGAGGGGGCCAGATCTACGAGCAGTACTTC
many	TRBV6-2/TRBV6-3	.	TRBJ2-2	CASSPRGANTGELFF	TGTGCCAGCAGTCCTCGGGGAGCGAACACCGGGGAGCTGTTTTTT
many	TRBV7-2	.	TRBJ2-2	CASSRGGATGELFF	TGTGCCAGCAGTAGGGGGGGGGCCACCGGGGAGCTGTTTTTT
.	TRBV5-1	TRBD2	TRBJ2-7	CASSQAGGTYEQYF	TGCGCCAGCAGCCAGGCGGGGGGAACCTACGAGCAGTACTTC
many	TRBV13	.	TRBJ2-7	CASRYRERTSYEQYF	TGTGCCAGCAGGTACAGGGAAAGAACTTCCTACGAGCAGTACTTC
few	TRBV24-1	.	TRBJ2-3	CATSAGGRLGDTQYF	TGTGCCACCAGTGCCGGGGGGCGGTTGGGAGATACGCAGTATTTT
many	TRBV7-2	.	TRBJ1-1	CASSLRGGVNTEAFF	TGTGCCAGCAGCCTCCGGGGCGGAGTAAACACTGAAGCTTTCTTT
.	TRBV20-1	TRBD1	TRBJ2-1	CSARGQGHEQFF	TGCAGTGCTAGAGGACAGGGGCATGAGCAGTTCTTC
few	TRBV28	.	TRBJ1-2	CASSLSGTNYGYTF	TGTGCCAGCAGTTTGTCAGGAACTAACTATGGCTACACCTTC
many	TRBV12-3/TRBV12-4	TRBD2	TRBJ2-1	CASSLGRGLAGGQYQFF	TGTGCCAGCAGTTTGGGTCGGGGACTAGCGGGGGGCCAATACCAGTTCTTC
many	TRBV7-6	.	TRBJ2-1	CASSLEGGLYNEQFF	TGTGCCAGCAGCTTAGAGGGGGGGCTTTACAATGAGCAGTTCTTC
.	TRBV6-5	.	TRBJ1-2	CASSYSGGLRYGYTF	TGTGCCAGCAGTTACTCGGGGGGGCTCCGGTATGGCTACACCTTC
.	TRBV5-6	.	TRBJ2-5	CASSSQGQETQYF	TGTGCCAGCAGCTCCCAGGGGCAAGAGACCCAGTACTTC
many	TRBV7-3	.	TRBJ2-1	CASSNPIGSNEQFF	TGTGCCAGCTCCAACCCGATTGGGAGCAATGAGCAGTTCTTC